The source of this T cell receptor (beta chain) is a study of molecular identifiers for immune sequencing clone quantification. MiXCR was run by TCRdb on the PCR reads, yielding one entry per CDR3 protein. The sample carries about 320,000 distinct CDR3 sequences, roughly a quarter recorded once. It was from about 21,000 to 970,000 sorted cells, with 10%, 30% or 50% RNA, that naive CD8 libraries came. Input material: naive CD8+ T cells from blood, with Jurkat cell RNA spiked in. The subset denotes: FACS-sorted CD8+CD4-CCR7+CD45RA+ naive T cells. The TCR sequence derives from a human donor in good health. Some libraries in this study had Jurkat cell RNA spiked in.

CDR3: CASSLVLGASDEAFF. The DNA of the CDR3 is TGTGCCAGCAGCTTAGTCTTGGGGGCGTCGGATGAAGCTTTCTTT. The chain recombines TRBV7-2 with TRBJ1-1; TRBD1 is a possible D gene (6 bases). The V end lost 1 base, the J end lost 7 bases, and 16 bases lay between the germline ends. Germline-derived CDR1 and CDR2 are SGHTA and FQGNSA. This CDR3 has 15 amino acids.